This T cell receptor (beta chain) was recorded in a study of blood T cells in healthy people across ages. Then a second PCR, running roughly 6 to 12 cycles, was carried out with a sample-barcoded 5' primer and a J-beta primer mix. TCRdb recomputed calls from the 5' RACE reads with MiXCR, one row per CDR3 protein. In the table there are 250,000 to 300,000 distinct CDR3 sequences, around 30% of which are singletons. Trimming pared 0 bases from V and 8 bases from J, leaving 23 bases between. The germline CDR1 and CDR2 sequences are SQVTM and ANQGSEA. The length of the CDR3 is 17 residues. The specimen was blood. This sequence originates from a woman in her 70s in good health. The J gene is TRBJ2-4, the V gene TRBV29-1, with D possibly being TRBD2 (7 bases). In DNA, the CDR3 is TGCAGCGTTGAAGATCCTAGGGGGGGGAGGTTTGCGGACATTCAGTACTTC. This sequence encodes CSVEDPRGGRFADIQYF.